This TCR beta chain was captured by sequencing in a study of vaccination effects on CD4 cells after COVID-19 (dated 2022 in TCRdb). About the investigation overall: Each participant received two doses of an mRNA SARS-CoV-2 vaccine, either BNT162b2 or mRNA-1273. The study compared SARS-CoV-2 spike-specific CD4+ TCR repertoires before and after mRNA vaccination in COVID-19 convalescent patients and infection-naive vaccine recipients. The full study included some eleven COVID-19 convalescent patients and several SARS-CoV-2-naive healthy vaccine recipients. In the study, cultures from other donors were sequenced using the Oncomine TCR Beta short-read assay on an Illumina iSeq 100. The research as a whole found: Both infection-induced and vaccine-induced clones contracted markedly at late post-vaccination timepoints, which is consistent with waning T cell responses. Among healthy vaccine recipients, nearly all vaccine-induced clones were SARS-CoV-2 mono-reactive, and only 1 of 255 was cross-reactive with common cold coronaviruses. The study was limited by a small number of convalescent patients and lacked early post-infection timepoints.

In the ViraFEST assay, PBMC were stimulated with viral peptide pools, and TCR sequencing was then used to find antigen-specific CD4+ T cell clonotypes based on their expansion. After around eleven days of culture, CD4+ T cells were isolated with the EasySep CD4+ T cell isolation kit. Healthy vaccine recipients had no prior SARS-CoV-2 infection, confirmed by negative nucleocapsid antibodies before and after vaccination. Some 1.9 million PBMC per well were cultured with around 10 ug/ml peptides in IMDM containing around 5.3% human AB serum, 8.5 to 10 IU/ml IL-2 and gentamicin. Half of the culture medium was replaced with fresh IL-2-containing medium on days 3 and 7. Each peptide stimulation condition was cultured in triplicate wells unless otherwise noted. Using Ficoll-Paque Plus gradient centrifugation, PBMC were separated from whole blood and then either used fresh or cryopreserved at -140C. The spike proteins of SARS-CoV-2 and of the common cold coronaviruses HCoV-NL63, HCoV-OC43 and HCoV-229E were spanned by overlapping peptide pools. The QIAamp micro DNA kit was used to extract genomic DNA from the cultured CD4+ T cells.

This clone has just a few counts. This clone's antigen is unknown. Per-base quality was not reported, and no clone a single base away is much larger than it. The receptor library was made with the immunoSEQ multiplex PCR assay. DNA from the cultured, isolated CD4+ T cells was subjected to TCR beta CDR3 sequencing. Per the source publication's procedure: Non-productive TCR sequences were removed, reads were trimmed to the CDR3 region, and CDR3s of at least 7 amino acids were retained. Antigen-specific clonotypes were identified with the MANAFEST web app by comparing expansion in peptide wells against reference cultures. To count as positive, a clone had to show expansion at FDR<0.05 compared with the reference and with all other wells, an odds ratio above 5, and a frequency above 0.1% in two replicate wells. A clonotype was defined as cross-reactive if the clonotype was significantly expanded both in SARS-CoV-2 spike wells and in at least one common cold coronavirus spike condition. Using the stringdist R package, CDR3 similarity was measured by Levenshtein distance, and unrooted trees were constructed with ape in R 3.6.1. Drawn from immuneACCESS, this table holds only the in-frame rearrangements with V and J called that TCRdb kept. Clones are partly lost; checked studies trace under half to an unresolved V gene and leave the rest unexplained. V, J and clone size are taken as reported in that table, and D and trimming were inferred from the DNA itself. The sample table lists around 63,000 clones, 70% to 85% of them with a count of one. Of the sample, 3.5% to 4.5% falls within the top ten clones.

Sequenced material: CD4+ T cells from PBMCs cultured with HCoV-OC43 spike peptides, taken before COVID-19 vaccination. Sample cell subset or site, as interpreted from the label and publication: HCoV-OC43 spike overlapping peptide pool stimulation. This receptor was taken from a human donor who received a COVID-19 vaccine.

CDR3 sequence: CASSGRQGPNQPQHF. In nucleotides, the sequence is TGTGCCAGTAGCGGTAGACAGGGCCCCAATCAGCCCCAGCATTTT. This receptor chain uses TRBV19 and TRBJ1-5, and 7 bases in between align with TRBD1. V is cut back by 6 bases and J by 3 bases, with 8 bases in the junction unmatched. Measured from the cysteine to the phenylalanine, the CDR3 is 15 residues long. Of all the DNA, just the CDR3 is kept, 45 bases in frame from base 1. CDR1 and CDR2 are drawn from the germline V gene (reference sequence): LNHDA, SQIVND.